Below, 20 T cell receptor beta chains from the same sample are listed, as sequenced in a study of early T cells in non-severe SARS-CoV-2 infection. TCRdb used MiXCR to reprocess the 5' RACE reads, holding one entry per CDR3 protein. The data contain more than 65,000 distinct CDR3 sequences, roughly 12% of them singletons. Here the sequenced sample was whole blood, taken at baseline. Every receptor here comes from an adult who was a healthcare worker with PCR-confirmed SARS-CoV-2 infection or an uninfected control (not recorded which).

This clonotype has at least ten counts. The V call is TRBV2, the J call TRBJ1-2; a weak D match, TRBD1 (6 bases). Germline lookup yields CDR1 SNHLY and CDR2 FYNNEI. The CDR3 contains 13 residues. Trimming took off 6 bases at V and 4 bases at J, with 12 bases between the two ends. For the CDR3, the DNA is TGTGCCAGCAGCGAACAGGGTGGCTATGGCTACACCTTC. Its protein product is CASSEQGGYGYTF. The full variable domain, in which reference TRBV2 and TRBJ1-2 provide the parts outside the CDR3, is EPEVTQTPSHQVTQMGQEVILRCVPISNHLYFYWYRQILGQKVEFLVSFYNNEISEKSEIFDDQFSVERPDGSNFTLKIRSTKLEDSAMYFCASSEQGGYGYTFGSGTRLTVV.

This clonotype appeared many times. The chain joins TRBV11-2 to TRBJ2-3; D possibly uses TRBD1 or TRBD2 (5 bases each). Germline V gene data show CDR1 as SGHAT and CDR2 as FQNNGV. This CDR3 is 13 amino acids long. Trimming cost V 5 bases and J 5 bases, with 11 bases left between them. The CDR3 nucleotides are TGTGCCAGCAGCAGGGACCGTCTAGATACGCAGTATTTT. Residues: CASSRDRLDTQYF.

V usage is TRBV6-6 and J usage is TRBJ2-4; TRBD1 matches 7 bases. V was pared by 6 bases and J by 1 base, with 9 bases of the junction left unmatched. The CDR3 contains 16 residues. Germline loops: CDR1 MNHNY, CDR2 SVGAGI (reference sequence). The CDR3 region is CASRPPGQWAKNIQYF. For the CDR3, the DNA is TGTGCCAGCAGGCCTCCGGGACAGTGGGCCAAAAACATTCAGTACTTC.

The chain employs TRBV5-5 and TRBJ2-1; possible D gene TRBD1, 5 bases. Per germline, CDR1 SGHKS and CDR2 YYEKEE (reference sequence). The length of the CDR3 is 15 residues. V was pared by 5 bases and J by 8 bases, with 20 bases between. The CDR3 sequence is CASSRVQGIRDEQFF. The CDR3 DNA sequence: TGTGCCAGCAGTCGGGTCCAGGGTATACGCGATGAGCAGTTCTTC.

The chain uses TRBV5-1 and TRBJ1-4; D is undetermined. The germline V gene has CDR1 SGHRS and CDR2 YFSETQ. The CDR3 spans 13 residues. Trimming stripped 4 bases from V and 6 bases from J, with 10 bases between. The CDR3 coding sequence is TGCGCCAGCAGCATTGGACCTGATGAAAAACTGTTTTTT. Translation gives CASSIGPDEKLFF.

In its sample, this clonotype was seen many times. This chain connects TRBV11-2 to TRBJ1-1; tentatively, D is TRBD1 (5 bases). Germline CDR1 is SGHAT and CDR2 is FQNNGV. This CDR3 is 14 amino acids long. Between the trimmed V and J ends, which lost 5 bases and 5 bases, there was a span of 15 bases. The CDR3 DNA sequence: TGTGCCAGCAGCACCTGGGGGTCTAGGACTGAAGCTTTCTTT. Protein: CASSTWGSRTEAFF.

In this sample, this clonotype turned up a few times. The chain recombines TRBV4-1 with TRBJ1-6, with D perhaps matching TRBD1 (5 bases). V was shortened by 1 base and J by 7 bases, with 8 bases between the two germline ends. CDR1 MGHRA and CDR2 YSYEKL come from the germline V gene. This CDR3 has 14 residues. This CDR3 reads CASSQAGRNSPLHF. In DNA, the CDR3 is TGCGCCAGCAGCCAAGCAGGGAGAAATTCACCCCTCCACTTT.

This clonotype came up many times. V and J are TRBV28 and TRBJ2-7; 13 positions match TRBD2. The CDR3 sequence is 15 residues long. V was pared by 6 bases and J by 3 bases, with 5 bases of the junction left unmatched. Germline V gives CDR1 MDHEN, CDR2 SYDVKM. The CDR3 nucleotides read TGTGCCAGCAGCTCGGGGACTAGCGGGGACTACGAGCAGTACTTC. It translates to CASSSGTSGDYEQYF.

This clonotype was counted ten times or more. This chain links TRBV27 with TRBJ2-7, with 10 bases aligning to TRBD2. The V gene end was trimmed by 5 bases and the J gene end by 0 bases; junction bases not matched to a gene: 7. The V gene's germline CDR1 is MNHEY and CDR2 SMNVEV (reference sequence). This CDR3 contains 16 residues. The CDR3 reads CASSPVAGGSSYEQYF. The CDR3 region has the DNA TGTGCCAGCAGTCCAGTAGCGGGGGGCAGCTCCTACGAGCAGTACTTC.

The CDR3 coding sequence is TGTGCCAGCAGTCGAACTAGCGGGGGGGCCTCCTACAATGAGCAGTTCTTC. It codes for CASSRTSGGASYNEQFF. J is TRBJ2-1 and V is TRBV12-3 or TRBV12-4, with TRBD2 identical over 13 bases. Trimming at V came to 5 bases and at J to 0 bases, leaving 4 bases not matched to a gene. The CDR3 extends over 17 amino acids.

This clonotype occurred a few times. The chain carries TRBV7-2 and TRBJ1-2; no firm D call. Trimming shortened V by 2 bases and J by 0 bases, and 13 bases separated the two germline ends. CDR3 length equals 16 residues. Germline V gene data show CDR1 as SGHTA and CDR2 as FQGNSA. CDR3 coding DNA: TGTGCCAGCAGCTTAAGGCTAGGCGGGACTAACTATGGCTACACCTTC. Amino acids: CASSLRLGGTNYGYTF.

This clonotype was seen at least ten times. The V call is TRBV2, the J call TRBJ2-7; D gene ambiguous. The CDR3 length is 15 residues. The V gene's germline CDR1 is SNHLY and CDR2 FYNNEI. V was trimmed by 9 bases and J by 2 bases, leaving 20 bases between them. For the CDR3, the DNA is TGTGCCAGTTTTGCGAGAGAAATAGGGCCCTACGAGCAGTACTTC. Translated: CASFAREIGPYEQYF.

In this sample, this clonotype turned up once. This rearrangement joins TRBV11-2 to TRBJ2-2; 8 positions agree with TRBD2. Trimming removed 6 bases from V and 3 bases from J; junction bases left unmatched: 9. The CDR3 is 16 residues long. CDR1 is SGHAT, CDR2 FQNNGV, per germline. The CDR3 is CASSTGGTRYTGELFF. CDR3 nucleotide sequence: TGTGCCAGCAGTACCGGGGGGACTAGATACACCGGGGAGCTGTTTTTT.

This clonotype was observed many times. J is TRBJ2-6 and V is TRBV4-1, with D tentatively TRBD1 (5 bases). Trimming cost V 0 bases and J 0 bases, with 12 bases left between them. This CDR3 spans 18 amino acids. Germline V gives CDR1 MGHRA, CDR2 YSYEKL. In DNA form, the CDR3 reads TGCGCCAGCAGCCAAGAAGGGGAACGCTCCTCTGGGGCCAACGTCCTGACTTTC. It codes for CASSQEGERSSGANVLTF.

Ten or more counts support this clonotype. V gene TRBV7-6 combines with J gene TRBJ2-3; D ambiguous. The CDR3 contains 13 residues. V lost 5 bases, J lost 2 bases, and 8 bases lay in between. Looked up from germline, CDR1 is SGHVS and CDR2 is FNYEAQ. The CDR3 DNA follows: TGTGCCAGCAGCCACCCCCCCACAGATACGCAGTATTTT. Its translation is CASSHPPTDTQYF. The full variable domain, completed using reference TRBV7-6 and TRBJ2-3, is GAGVSQSPRYKVTKRGQDVALRCDPISGHVSLYWYRQALGQGPEFLTYFNYEAQQDKSGLPNDRFSAERPEGSISTLTIQRTEQRDSAMYRCASSHPPTDTQYFGPGTRLTVL.

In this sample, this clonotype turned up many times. CDR3 in amino acids: CASSFSSYEQYF. The CDR3 bases are TGTGCCAGCAGTTTTAGCTCCTACGAGCAGTACTTC. The genes are TRBV28 and TRBJ2-7; D call uncertain. Germline V CDR1 and CDR2: MDHEN, SYDVKM. This CDR3 has 12 amino acids. Trimming removed 3 bases from V and 0 bases from J, with 3 bases in between.

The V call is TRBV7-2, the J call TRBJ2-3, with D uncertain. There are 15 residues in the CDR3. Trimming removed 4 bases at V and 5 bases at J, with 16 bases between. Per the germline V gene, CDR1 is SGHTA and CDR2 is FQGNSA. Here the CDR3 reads CASSSRWLLGDTQYF. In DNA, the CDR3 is TGTGCCAGCAGCTCCAGGTGGTTGCTGGGAGATACGCAGTATTTT.

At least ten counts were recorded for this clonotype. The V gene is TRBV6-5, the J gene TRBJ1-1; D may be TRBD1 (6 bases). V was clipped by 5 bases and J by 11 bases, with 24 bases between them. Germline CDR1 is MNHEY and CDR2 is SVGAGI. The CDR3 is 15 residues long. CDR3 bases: TGTGCCAGCAGTCACACAACCGAACAGGGCCCGGGGGCTTTCTTT. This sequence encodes CASSHTTEQGPGAFF.

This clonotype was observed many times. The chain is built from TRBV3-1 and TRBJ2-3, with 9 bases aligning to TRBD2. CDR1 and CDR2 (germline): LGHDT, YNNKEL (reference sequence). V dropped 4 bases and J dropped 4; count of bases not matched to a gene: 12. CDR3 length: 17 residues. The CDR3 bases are TGTGCCAGCAGCCGGAGGGCTAGCGGGGCTCTGGCAGATACGCAGTATTTT. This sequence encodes CASSRRASGALADTQYF.

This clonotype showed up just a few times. CDR3 in amino acids: CASTNPALGTGELFF. The CDR3 DNA reads TGTGCCAGCACAAACCCAGCCTTGGGCACCGGGGAGCTGTTTTTT. The chain is built from TRBV6-1 and TRBJ2-2; D is uncertain. The CDR3 consists of 15 residues. V shed 7 bases and J shed 4 bases, with 16 bases lying between them. Germline-derived CDR1 and CDR2 are MNHNS and SASEGT.